One and the same sample provided the 2 T cell receptor beta chains below, sequenced in a study of human thymus T cells. Assay: immunoSEQ multiplex PCR; the TCRdb copy retains only in-frame clones and omits some. The data hold about 78,000 clones, with approximately 97% observed a single time. Resections removed during corrective heart surgery provided the thymus tissue used. What was sequenced was thymus tissue. The receptors stem from a boy younger than two with a congenital heart defect but otherwise immunologically healthy.

The V and J genes are TRBV18 and TRBJ2-7, with D unresolved. This CDR3 has 16 residues. V was trimmed by 1 base and J by 2 bases, leaving 15 bases between them. Germline V gene sequence: CDR1 KGHSH, CDR2 LQKENI. The CDR3 DNA reads as TGTGCCAGCTCACCACTACGTGGGGTACCGCCCTACGAGCAGTACTTC. It translates to CASSPLRGVPPYEQYF.

The chain has TRBV6-1 and TRBJ1-1; TRBD1 agrees at 11 bases. The junction had 2 bases not matched to a gene; V was cut back by 1 base and J by 4 bases. The germline V gene has CDR1 MNHNS and CDR2 SASEGT. The CDR3 has 15 amino acids. CDR3 region: CASSEGDRGVTEAFF. In DNA form, the CDR3 reads TGTGCCAGCAGTGAAGGGGACAGGGGGGTCACTGAAGCTTTCTTT.